The 16 T cell receptor beta chains listed next were all sequenced from one sample in a study of blood T cell repertoires in COVID-19. Data came from immunoSEQ multiplex PCR; TCRdb stores just in-frame clones and leaves some out. In the table there are 250,000 to 300,000 clones, 70% to 90% of which are singletons. Sequenced material: PBMCs or T cells enriched from blood (not recorded which). Receptors were obtained from a woman aged 25 to 39 who had recovered from COVID-19.

CDR3 sequence (DNA): TGTGCCAGCACTCTCCCGGGGACTCGGAATGAGCAGTTCTTC. It encodes CASTLPGTRNEQFF. The gene calls are TRBV6-5 and TRBJ2-1, with D perhaps matching TRBD2 (6 bases). This CDR3 has 14 amino acids. With 7 bases removed from V and 7 bases from J, the gap between germline ends came to 17 bases. CDR1 and CDR2 from the germline V gene are MNHEY and SVGAGI.

The chain links TRBV27 to TRBJ2-4; D not certain. Per germline, CDR1 MNHEY and CDR2 SMNVEV (reference sequence). The CDR3 is made up of 12 amino acids. Between the trimmed V and J ends, which lost 5 bases and 4 bases, there was a span of 6 bases. This CDR3 is CASSDGKNIQYF. CDR3 in DNA: TGTGCCAGCAGTGACGGGAAAAACATTCAGTACTTC.

This chain connects TRBV13 to TRBJ2-7, with D possibly being TRBD1 (6 bases). The CDR3 is 14 amino acids. V was trimmed by 0 bases and J by 2 bases, leaving 8 bases between them. Looked up from germline, CDR1 is PRHDT and CDR2 is FYEKMQ (reference sequence). This CDR3 reads CASSLGQGPYEQYF. CDR3 in DNA: TGTGCCAGCAGCTTAGGACAGGGCCCCTACGAGCAGTACTTC.

This clone was counted a single time. V gene TRBV4-2 combines with J gene TRBJ2-5; perhaps TRBD2 as D (6 bases). Trimming took 1 base from V and 1 from J, leaving 10 bases between them. CDR1 and CDR2 from the germline V gene are LGHNA and YNFKEQ. This CDR3 has 15 amino acids. CDR3 bases: TGTGCCAGCAGCCAAGGGGACTCAAGCCAAGAGACCCAGTACTTC. Protein: CASSQGDSSQETQYF.

This chain uses TRBV2 with TRBJ1-3; no clear D gene. Germline CDR1 SNHLY, CDR2 FYNNEI. The CDR3 is made up of 14 amino acids. The V gene lost 6 bases and the J gene lost 4 bases, with 13 bases spanning the gap. The CDR3 DNA follows: TGTGCCAGCAGCGGGTTTGGCGCGGGAAACACCATATATTTT. The encoded protein is CASSGFGAGNTIYF.

V gene TRBV11-2 combines with J gene TRBJ2-7; 10 bases match TRBD1. Trimming at V came to 5 bases and at J to 3 bases, leaving 4 bases not matched to a gene. Per the germline V gene, CDR1 is SGHAT and CDR2 is FQNNGV. The CDR3 consists of 14 residues. The CDR3 sequence: CASSPGQGIYEQYF. Here the CDR3 DNA reads TGTGCCAGCAGCCCGGGACAGGGGATCTACGAGCAGTACTTC.

The chain carries TRBV3-1 (or the pseudogene TRBV3-2) and TRBJ2-5, with 7 bases that match TRBD1. Germline V CDR1 and CDR2: LGHDT, YNNKEL (reference sequence). V trimming: 1 base; J trimming: 4 bases; junction bases outside the gene matches: 15. CDR3 length: 18 amino acids. The CDR3 loop is CASSQVETGDSVAETQYF. The CDR3 bases are TGTGCCAGCAGCCAAGTGGAAACAGGGGATAGCGTTGCAGAGACCCAGTACTTC.

V is TRBV28 and J is TRBJ1-2, with 7 bases identical to TRBD1. Germline CDR1 is MDHEN and CDR2 is SYDVKM. The CDR3 consists of 15 residues. V trimming: 8 bases; J trimming: 0 bases; junction bases outside the gene matches: 9. Here the CDR3 DNA reads TGTGCCAGCGCATGGACAGGTTCACCTAACTATGGCTACACCTTC. Protein product: CASAWTGSPNYGYTF.

CDR3 bases: TGTGCCAGCTCGCCGTTAGCGGGGGTCTCCTACAATGAGCAGTTCTTC. Translating it yields CASSPLAGVSYNEQFF. The chain combines TRBV18 with TRBJ2-1; 9 bases fit TRBD2. The CDR3 length is 16 residues. The germline V gene has CDR1 KGHSH and CDR2 LQKENI. With V trimmed by 6 bases and J by 0 bases, 6 bases remained unmatched.

The chain recombines TRBV2 with TRBJ2-7; D might be TRBD2 (6 bases). This CDR3 is 17 amino acids long. Germline CDR1 and CDR2: SNHLY and FYNNEI. V dropped 2 bases and J dropped 6 bases, with 23 bases sitting between them. The DNA for the CDR3 is TGTGCCAGCAGTGAAACAGCGCTCGCCCAGCGGGTGGGCGAGCAGTACTTC. It translates to CASSETALAQRVGEQYF.

This rearrangement joins TRBV6-5 to TRBJ1-4; possibly TRBD1 for D (6 bases). Germline loops: CDR1 MNHEY, CDR2 SVGAGI. V gave up 7 bases and J gave up 8 bases, with 17 bases separating them. This CDR3 is 14 amino acids long. In DNA form, the CDR3 reads TGTGCCAGCACCTCGAGTGGACAGTGGGAAAAACTGTTTTTT. Residues: CASTSSGQWEKLFF.

The chain uses TRBV24-1 and TRBJ2-5, with 9 bases aligning to TRBD1. The CDR3 has 16 amino acids. Germline V gene lookup returns CDR1 KGHDR and CDR2 SFDVKD. V dropped 3 bases and J dropped 4; count of bases not matched to a gene: 8. CDR3 residues: CATSDPGTGMGETQYF. The CDR3 DNA is TGTGCCACCAGTGATCCTGGGACAGGGATGGGAGAGACCCAGTACTTC.

The table lists this clone with a count of one. The same CDR3 can be traced to other DNA sequences in this sample. The V gene is TRBV6-5, the J gene TRBJ1-3; D remains unclear. The CDR3 contains 14 residues. Germline V gene sequence: CDR1 MNHEY, CDR2 SVGAGI. Trimming removed 2 bases at V and 0 bases at J, with 5 bases between. The CDR3 sequence is CASSYRGSGNTIYF. In nucleotides, the CDR3 is TGTGCCAGCAGTTACCGGGGCTCTGGAAACACCATATATTTT.

The V call is TRBV2, the J call TRBJ1-1, with D possibly TRBD1 on 6 matching bases. This CDR3 region has 13 residues. V dropped 7 bases and J dropped 10 bases, with 19 bases sitting between them. The germline V gene encodes CDR1 SNHLY and CDR2 FYNNEI. In DNA, the CDR3 is TGTGCCAGCATCCCGGGTGCAGGGGCAGGAGCTTTCTTT. Protein product: CASIPGAGAGAFF.

The rearrangement joins TRBV4-3 to TRBJ2-5; maybe TRBD2 (5 bases). The germline V gene encodes CDR1 LGHNA and CDR2 YSLEER. There are 17 residues in the CDR3. V shed 0 bases and J shed 0 bases, with 14 bases lying between them. CDR3 nucleotide sequence: TGCGCCAGCAGCCAAGAATTCCCGATAGCGTACCAAGAGACCCAGTACTTC. Protein: CASSQEFPIAYQETQYF.

The chain is built from TRBV5-1 and TRBJ2-3; D is perhaps TRBD1 (6 bases). V dropped 2 bases and J dropped 5 bases, with 21 bases sitting between them. Germline lookup yields CDR1 SGHRS and CDR2 YFSETQ. The CDR3 runs to 17 residues. CDR3 bases: TGCGCCAGCAGCTTAGTGACAGGCCCCGTAACTCTAGATACGCAGTATTTT. Translating gives CASSLVTGPVTLDTQYF.